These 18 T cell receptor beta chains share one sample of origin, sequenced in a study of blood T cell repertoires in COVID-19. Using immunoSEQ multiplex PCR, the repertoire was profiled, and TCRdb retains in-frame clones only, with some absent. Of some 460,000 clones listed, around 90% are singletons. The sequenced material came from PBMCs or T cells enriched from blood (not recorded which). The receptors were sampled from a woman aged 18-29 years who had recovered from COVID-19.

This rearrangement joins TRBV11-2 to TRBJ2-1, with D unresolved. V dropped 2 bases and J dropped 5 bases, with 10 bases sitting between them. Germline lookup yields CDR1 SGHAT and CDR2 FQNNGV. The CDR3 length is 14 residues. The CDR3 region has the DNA TGTGCCAGCAGCTTAATGAGCACGAACAATGAGCAGTTCTTC. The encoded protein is CASSLMSTNNEQFF.

The CDR3 region is CAISVGPTGTGELFF. CDR3 bases: TGTGCCATCAGTGTCGGACCGACAGGGACCGGGGAGCTGTTTTTT. The chain joins TRBV10-3 to TRBJ2-2; 7 bases map to TRBD1. Germline CDR1 is ENHRY and CDR2 is SYGVKD. Trimming cost V 4 bases and J 5 bases; bases outside gene matches: 7. The CDR3 is 15 residues long.

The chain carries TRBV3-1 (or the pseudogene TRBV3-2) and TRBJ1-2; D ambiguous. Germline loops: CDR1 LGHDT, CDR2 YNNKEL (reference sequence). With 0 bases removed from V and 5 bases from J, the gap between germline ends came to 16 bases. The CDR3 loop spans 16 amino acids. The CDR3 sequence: CASSQESRVSRYGYTF. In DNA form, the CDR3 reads TGTGCCAGCAGCCAAGAATCCCGGGTTTCACGATATGGCTACACCTTC.

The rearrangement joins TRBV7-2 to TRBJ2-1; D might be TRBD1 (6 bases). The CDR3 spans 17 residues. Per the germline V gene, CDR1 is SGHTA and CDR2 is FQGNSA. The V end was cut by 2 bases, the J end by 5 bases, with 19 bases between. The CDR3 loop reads CASSLRIFQGIDNEQFF. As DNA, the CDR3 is TGTGCCAGCAGCTTACGAATCTTTCAGGGGATAGACAATGAGCAGTTCTTC.

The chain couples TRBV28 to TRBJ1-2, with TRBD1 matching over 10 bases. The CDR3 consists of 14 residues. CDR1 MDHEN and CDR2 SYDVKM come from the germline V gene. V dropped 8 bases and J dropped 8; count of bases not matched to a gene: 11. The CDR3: CASQAPTGGRGYTF. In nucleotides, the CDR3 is TGTGCCAGCCAGGCCCCGACAGGGGGCAGGGGCTACACCTTC.

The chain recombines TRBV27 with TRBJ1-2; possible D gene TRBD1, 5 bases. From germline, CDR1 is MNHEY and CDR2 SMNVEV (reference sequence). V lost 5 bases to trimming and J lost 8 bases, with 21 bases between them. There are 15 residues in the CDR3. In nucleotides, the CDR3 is TGTGCCAGCAGTCCAGGGCCTTACAGCCGCTTCGGCTACACCTTC. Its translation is CASSPGPYSRFGYTF.

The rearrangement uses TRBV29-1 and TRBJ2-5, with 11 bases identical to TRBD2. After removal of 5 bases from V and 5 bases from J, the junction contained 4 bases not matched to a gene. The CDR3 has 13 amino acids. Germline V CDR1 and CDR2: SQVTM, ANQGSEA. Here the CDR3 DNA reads TGCAGCGTTATAGCGGGGGGGCCGGAGACCCAGTACTTC. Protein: CSVIAGGPETQYF.

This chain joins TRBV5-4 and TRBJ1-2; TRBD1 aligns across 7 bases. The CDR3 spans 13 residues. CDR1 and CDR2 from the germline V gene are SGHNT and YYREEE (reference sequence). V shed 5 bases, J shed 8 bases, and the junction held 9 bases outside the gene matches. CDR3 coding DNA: TGTGCCAGCAGGGAACAGGGGACTAGGGGCTACACCTTC. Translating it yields CASREQGTRGYTF.

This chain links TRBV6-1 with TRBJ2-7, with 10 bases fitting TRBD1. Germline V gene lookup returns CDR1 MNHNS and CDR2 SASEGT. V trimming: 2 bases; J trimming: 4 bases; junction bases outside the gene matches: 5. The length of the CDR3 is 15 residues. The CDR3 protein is CASSEMGTGVYEQYF. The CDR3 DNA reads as TGTGCCAGCAGTGAAATGGGGACAGGGGTTTACGAGCAGTACTTC.

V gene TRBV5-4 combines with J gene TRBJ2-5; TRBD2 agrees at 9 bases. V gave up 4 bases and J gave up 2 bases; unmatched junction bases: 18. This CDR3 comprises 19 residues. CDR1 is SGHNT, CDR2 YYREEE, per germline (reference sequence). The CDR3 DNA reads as TGTGCCAGCAGCCGTTGGGCTATGACTAGCGGCGGAGAGCAAGAGACCCAGTACTTC. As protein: CASSRWAMTSGGEQETQYF.

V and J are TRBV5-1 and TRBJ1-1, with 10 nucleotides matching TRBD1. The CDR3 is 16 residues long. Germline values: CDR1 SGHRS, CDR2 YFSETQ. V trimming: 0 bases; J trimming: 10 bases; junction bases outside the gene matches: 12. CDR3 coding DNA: TGCGCCAGCAGCTTGGCCTTCCCCGGGACAGGGGAAGGAGCTTTCTTT. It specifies CASSLAFPGTGEGAFF.

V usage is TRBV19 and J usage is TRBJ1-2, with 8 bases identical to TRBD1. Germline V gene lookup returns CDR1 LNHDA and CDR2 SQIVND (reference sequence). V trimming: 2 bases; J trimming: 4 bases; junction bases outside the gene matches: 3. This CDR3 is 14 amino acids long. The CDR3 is CASSIPGQAYGYTF. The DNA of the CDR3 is TGTGCCAGTAGTATACCGGGACAGGCCTATGGCTACACCTTC.

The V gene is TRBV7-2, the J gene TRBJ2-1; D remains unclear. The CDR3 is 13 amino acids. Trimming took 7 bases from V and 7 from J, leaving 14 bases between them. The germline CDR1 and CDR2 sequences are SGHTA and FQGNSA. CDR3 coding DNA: TGTGCCAGCACCTCCTTCCCTCCGAATGAGCAGTTCTTC. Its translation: CASTSFPPNEQFF.

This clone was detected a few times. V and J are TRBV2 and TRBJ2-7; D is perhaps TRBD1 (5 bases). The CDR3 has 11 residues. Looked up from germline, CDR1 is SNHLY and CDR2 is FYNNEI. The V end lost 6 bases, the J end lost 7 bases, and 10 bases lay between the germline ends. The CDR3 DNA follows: TGTGCCAGCAGGGACATATGGGAGCAGTACTTC. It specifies CASRDIWEQYF.

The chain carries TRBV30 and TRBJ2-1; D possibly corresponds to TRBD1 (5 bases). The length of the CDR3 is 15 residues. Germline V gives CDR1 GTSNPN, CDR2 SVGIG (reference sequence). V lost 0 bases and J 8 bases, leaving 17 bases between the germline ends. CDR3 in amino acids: CAWSVRAGPKDEQFF. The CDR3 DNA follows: TGTGCCTGGAGTGTACGCGCAGGGCCGAAGGATGAGCAGTTCTTC. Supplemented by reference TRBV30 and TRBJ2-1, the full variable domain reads SQTIHQWPATLVQPVGSPLSLECTVEGTSNPNLYWYRQAAGRGLQLLFYSVGIGQISSEVPQNLSASRPQDRQFILSSKKLLLSDSGFYLCAWSVRAGPKDEQFFGPGTRLTVL.

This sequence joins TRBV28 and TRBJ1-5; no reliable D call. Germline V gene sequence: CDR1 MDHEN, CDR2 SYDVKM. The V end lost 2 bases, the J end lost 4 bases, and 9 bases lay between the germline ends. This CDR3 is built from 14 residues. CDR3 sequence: CASSLAGVNQPQHF. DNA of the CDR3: TGTGCCAGCAGTTTAGCGGGTGTTAATCAGCCCCAGCATTTT.

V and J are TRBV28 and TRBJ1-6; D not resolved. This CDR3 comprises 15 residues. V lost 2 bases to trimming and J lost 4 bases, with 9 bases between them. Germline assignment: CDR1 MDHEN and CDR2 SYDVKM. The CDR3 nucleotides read TGTGCCAGCAGTTTAGAGGCAGCTTATAATTCACCCCTCCACTTT. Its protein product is CASSLEAAYNSPLHF.

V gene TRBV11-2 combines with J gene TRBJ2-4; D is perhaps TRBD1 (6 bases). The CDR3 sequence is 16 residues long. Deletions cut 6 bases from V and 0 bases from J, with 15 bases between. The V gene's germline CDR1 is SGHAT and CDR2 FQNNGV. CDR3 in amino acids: CASRSPEGVAKNIQYF. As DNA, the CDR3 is TGTGCCAGCAGATCTCCCGAGGGGGTAGCCAAAAACATTCAGTACTTC.